The present T cell receptor (beta chain) was sequenced within a study of Ad26.COV2.S vaccination and SARS-CoV-2 variants. Study-wide background: Donor participated within the Ad26.COV2.S arm of the COV1001 trial. The study gave Ad26.COV2.S intramuscularly, once or twice 56 days apart. Broader study findings: Vaccine recipients surpassed placebo recipients in spike-specific TCR breadth.

This sample's treatment: 15 to 20 received Ad26.COV2.S at low or high dose, single or two shots; five or six received placebo; per-sample allocation not given. Specimen acquisition occurred on day 63 following the initial vaccine or placebo injection. Ad26 vector vaccine expressed Wuhan-strain SARS-CoV-2 spike. TCRdb keeps only in-frame clones here, not all; method: immunoSEQ multiplex PCR. In the table there are about 680,000 clones, roughly 90% of which are singletons. A note on this clone: Its antigen is unidentified.

V was trimmed by 0 bases and J by 7 bases, leaving 10 bases between them. Germline lookup yields CDR1 LNHDA and CDR2 SQIVND (reference sequence). This CDR3 spans 13 amino acids. Specimen: peripheral blood, collected in a trial of Ad26.COV2.S vaccine versus placebo. The rearrangement joins TRBV19 to TRBJ2-7, with D perhaps TRBD2 (5 bases). This receptor was obtained from a person aged 18 to 65 who received the Ad26.COV2.S COVID-19 vaccine or a placebo. DNA for the CDR3: TGTGCCAGTAGTATAGAGCGGGCCTTGGAGCAGTACTTC. This translates into CASSIERALEQYF.